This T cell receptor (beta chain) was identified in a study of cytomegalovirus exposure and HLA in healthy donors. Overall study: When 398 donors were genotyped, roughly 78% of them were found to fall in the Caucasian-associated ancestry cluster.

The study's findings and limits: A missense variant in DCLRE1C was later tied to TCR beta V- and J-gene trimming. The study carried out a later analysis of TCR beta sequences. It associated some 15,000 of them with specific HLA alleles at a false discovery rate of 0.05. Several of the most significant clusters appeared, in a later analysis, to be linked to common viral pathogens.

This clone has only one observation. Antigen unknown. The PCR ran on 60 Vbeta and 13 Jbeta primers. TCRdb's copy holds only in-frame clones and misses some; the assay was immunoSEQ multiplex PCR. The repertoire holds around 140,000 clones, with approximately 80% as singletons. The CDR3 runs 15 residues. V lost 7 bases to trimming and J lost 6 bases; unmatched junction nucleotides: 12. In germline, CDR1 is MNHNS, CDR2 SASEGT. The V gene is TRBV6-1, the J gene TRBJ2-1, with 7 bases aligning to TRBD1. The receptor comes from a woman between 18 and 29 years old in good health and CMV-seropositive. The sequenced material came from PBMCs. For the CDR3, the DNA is TGTGCCAGCAACCGAGAACTGACAGGGTCCAATGAGCAGTTCTTC. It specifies CASNRELTGSNEQFF.